This TCR beta chain was captured in a study of monozygotic twins with inflammatory bowel disease. TCRdb re-called the 5' RACE reads, yielding one record per CDR3 amino acid sequence without DNA. The sample data list approximately 400,000 distinct CDR3 sequences. The CDR3 consists of 16 residues. Germline loops: CDR1 WNHNN, CDR2 SYGVQD (reference sequence). The sequencing sample was made of blood. The TCR originated in a human donor with ulcerative colitis or Crohn's disease, or a healthy co-twin of an affected twin (not recorded which). The chain has TRBV10-1 and TRBJ2-1; TCRdb picks TRBD1, but there is no DNA to check that call. CDR3: CASSESTAPPYNEQFF.